A selection of T cell receptor beta chains follows, all from one sample in a study of blood T cell repertoires in COVID-19. Here immunoSEQ multiplex PCR was the method, and the copy in TCRdb shows in-frame clones only, minus some. The data contain about 230,000 clones, approximately 84% of them singletons. What was sequenced was peripheral blood. Receptors originate from a man aged 40-49 years with acute or convalescent COVID-19. Each CDR3 is given with its conserved first and last residue. The D gene is left open where the match is weak. The size of a clone is reported for some rows only, either as once, few or many, or as a class for expanded clones.

>TRBD1|-|TRBV9|TRBJ1-1
TGTGCCAGCAGCGCTTCGGACAGGGGGGACACTGAAGCTTTCTTT
CASSASDRGDTEAFF
>-|-|TRBV4-1|TRBJ1-5
TGCGCCAGCAGCCAAGTGTCAGGGGGCAATCAGCCCCAGCATTTT
CASSQVSGGNQPQHF
>-|-|TRBV6-6|TRBJ1-3
TGTGCCAGCAGTCCCAGGGGAACCTCTGGAAACACCATATATTTT
CASSPRGTSGNTIYF
>-|-|TRBV6-5|TRBJ2-3
TGTGCCAGCACGGTTAGAGGGTACGGCACAGATACGCAGTATTTT
CASTVRGYGTDTQYF
>TRBD1|-|TRBV11-2|TRBJ1-6
TGTGCCAGCGGGACCCTGACAGGGTACGATAATTCACCCCTCCACTTT
CASGTLTGYDNSPLHF
>-|-|TRBV21-1|TRBJ2-1
TGTGCCAGCCCTCCTTCGTTGCGGGGGGGCCCCAATGAGCAGTTCTTC
CASPPSLRGGPNEQFF
>-|few|TRBV27|TRBJ1-1
TGTGCCAGCAGTCCCGCTTGGGCGAACACTGAAGCTTTCTTT
CASSPAWANTEAFF
>-|-|TRBV6-5|TRBJ1-3
TGTGCCAGCATGGAACGGGGGAGGTGGGGAAACACCATATATTTT
CASMERGRWGNTIYF
>-|once|TRBV5-1|TRBJ1-2
TGCGCCAGCAGCTTGGCACAGGTCTATGGCTACACCTTC
CASSLAQVYGYTF
>-|-|TRBV9|TRBJ2-3
TGTGCCAGCAGCGTTTCGGGTTTGAGAGATACGCAGTATTTT
CASSVSGLRDTQYF
>TRBD2|-|TRBV5-1|TRBJ2-3
TGCGCCAGCAGCCAGCTCGGGGGGGCAGATACGCAGTATTTT
CASSQLGGADTQYF